The rows below give T cell receptor beta chains drawn from one sample of a study of shared clonotypes between healthy human individuals. The method was immunoSEQ multiplex PCR; TCRdb's version includes in-frame clones alone and lacks a portion of them. This sample has about 990,000 clones, with approximately 80% found just once. Sequencing used memory CD4+ T cells from PBMCs. Source of these receptors: a man younger than 35 in good health. Some clones in this sample may be carry-over from other donors' samples. CDR3s include the opening cysteine and the closing phenylalanine or tryptophan. Fields, in order: D gene, clone size, J gene, V gene, CDR3 DNA, CDR3 protein. A D gene is named only where the DNA matches it firmly. The size of a clone is reported for some rows only, either as once, few or many, or as a class for expanded clones.

>TRBD2|.|TRBJ2-7|TRBV5-5
TGTGCCAGCAGCTTGGCTATGGCTAGCGGGAGTTACGAGCAGTACTTC
CASSLAMASGSYEQYF
>TRBD1|.|TRBJ1-2|TRBV5-1
TGCGCCAGCAGCTTGGTAGGACAGGGGCAAGGCTACACCTTC
CASSLVGQGQGYTF
>.|few|TRBJ2-1|TRBV7-9
TGTGCCAGCAGCTTACTGAGTGCTGAGCAGTTCTTC
CASSLLSAEQFF
>.|.|TRBJ2-1|TRBV6-6
TGTGCCAGCAGTCCGCCAGGCTACAATGAGCAGTTCTTC
CASSPPGYNEQFF
>.|few|TRBJ2-5|TRBV11-3
TGTGCCAGCAGCTTAGGTCCGGGAGACCAAGAGACCCAGTACTTC
CASSLGPGDQETQYF
>.|.|TRBJ2-1|TRBV7-3
TGTGCCAGCAGCCCGGGACGAAGCGTATACAATGAGCAGTTCTTC
CASSPGRSVYNEQFF
>TRBD2|.|TRBJ2-5|TRBV5-1
TGCGCCAGCAGCTTAGGGGACTACGGGGCAGAGACCCAGTACTTC
CASSLGDYGAETQYF
>.|.|TRBJ2-5|TRBV19
TGTGCCAGTAGTATAGATCGGGGGGAGACCCAGTACTTC
CASSIDRGETQYF
>.|.|TRBJ2-7|TRBV7-9
TGTGCCAGCAGCTTAGTTAAGATCCCCTACGAGCAGTACTTC
CASSLVKIPYEQYF
>.|.|TRBJ2-1|TRBV28
TGTGCCAGCAGTTCACCTTCGAATTCCCTCGCGCCCCACAATGAGCAGTTCTTC
CASSSPSNSLAPHNEQFF
>.|.|TRBJ1-1|TRBV6-5
TGTGCCAGCAGTTACGGACGTGGGACTGAAGCTTTCTTT
CASSYGRGTEAFF
>TRBD2|.|TRBJ2-1|TRBV5-6
TGTGCCAGCAGTACTAGCGTATACAGCAATGAGCAGTTCTTC
CASSTSVYSNEQFF
>.|.|TRBJ2-7|TRBV19
TGTGCCAGTAGTCCGGGACGGGTGGGCAACGAGCAGTACTTC
CASSPGRVGNEQYF
>TRBD1|.|TRBJ2-5|TRBV2
TGTGCCAGCAGTGAGGGGACAGGGGTTCAAGAGACCCAGTACTTC
CASSEGTGVQETQYF
>TRBD1|.|TRBJ2-7|TRBV19
TGTGCCAGTAGTCCCCTCGGGACAGGGCAAGACGAGCAGTACTTC
CASSPLGTGQDEQYF
>TRBD1|.|TRBJ1-4|TRBV19
TGTGCCAGTAGTAAAAGACAGGGGCCGGTAGGTGAAAAACTGTTTTTT
CASSKRQGPVGEKLFF
>.|.|TRBJ1-1|TRBV29-1
TGCAGCGTTGACAGACACCTGAACACTGAAGCTTTCTTT
CSVDRHLNTEAFF
>.|few|TRBJ1-1|TRBV25-1
TGTGCCAGCAGTGCGCAGGGACAGAACACTGAAGCTTTCTTT
CASSAQGQNTEAFF
>TRBD1|few|TRBJ1-1|TRBV6-6
TGTGCCAGCAGCCCGGGACAGGGGATGAACACTGAAGCTTTCTTT
CASSPGQGMNTEAFF
>TRBD2|.|TRBJ2-1|TRBV18
TGTGCCAGCTCACCCAGGGGGACTAGCGGGAGGGATGAGCAGTTCTTC
CASSPRGTSGRDEQFF
>TRBD2|few|TRBJ2-7|TRBV7-9
TGTGCCAGCACCTCCGCGGGAGGGCCCTACGAGCAGTACTTC
CASTSAGGPYEQYF
>.|.|TRBJ2-1|TRBV4-2
TGTGCCAGCAGCCAAGAAGCGGCCGGGAGTCGCGGTGAGCAGTTCTTC
CASSQEAAGSRGEQFF
>TRBD2|.|TRBJ2-3|TRBV27
TGTGCCAGCAGTTCCACCCGACGGGGGGGGACGCAGTATTTT
CASSSTRRGGTQYF
>TRBD2|many|TRBJ2-3|TRBV7-2
TGTGCCAGTGCTGGGCGGGGGGACGATACGCAGTATTTT
CASAGRGDDTQYF
>.|few|TRBJ1-1|TRBV18
TGTGCCAGCTCAACCTTACCGTTGGCAGGGCGGGGCACTGAAGCTTTCTTT
CASSTLPLAGRGTEAFF
>.|.|TRBJ1-2|TRBV28
TGTGCCAGCAGTTTGAGTCTCCAGGGGCGGAGGCAGGATGGCTACACCTTC
CASSLSLQGRRQDGYTF
>TRBD1|.|TRBJ1-2|TRBV6-5
TGTGCCAGCAGTCCGACAGGGATCTATGGCTACACCTTC
CASSPTGIYGYTF
>.|.|TRBJ2-7|TRBV7-2
TGTGCCAGCAGCCCAGGGCCGGGTAGGTCCGAGCAGTACTTC
CASSPGPGRSEQYF
>.|few|TRBJ2-1|TRBV5-1
TGCGCCAGCAGCTTGGAAGGCAGCTACAATGAGCAGTTCTTC
CASSLEGSYNEQFF
>.|.|TRBJ2-1|TRBV6-1
TGTGCCAGCAGTGCCTCAGGGGAATGGAATGAGCAGTTCTTC
CASSASGEWNEQFF
>.|.|TRBJ2-5|TRBV28
TGTGCCAGCAGTTTGTCATACGGAGAGACCCAGTACTTC
CASSLSYGETQYF
>.|.|TRBJ2-3|TRBV2
TGTGCCAGCGGCCGCAGCCTTACTAGCACAGATACGCAGTATTTT
CASGRSLTSTDTQYF
>.|few|TRBJ2-1|TRBV19
TGTGCCAGTAGGGGGGGACTTCTAAACAATGAGCAGTTCTTC
CASRGGLLNNEQFF
>TRBD2|few|TRBJ2-3|TRBV7-9
TGTGCCGGGGGACTAGCGGGACCCACAGATACGCAGTATTTT
CAGGLAGPTDTQYF
>.|.|TRBJ2-5|TRBV18
TGTGCCAGCTCACGAGTTGAGGGGTCGTACCAAGAGACCCAGTACTTC
CASSRVEGSYQETQYF
>.|.|TRBJ2-1|TRBV2
TGTGCCGGGAGCCGGGAGTTAAATGAGCAGTTCTTC
CAGSRELNEQFF
>.|.|TRBJ1-1|TRBV29-1
TGCAGCGTTGAAACCCCGGGGGGGAGCACTGAAGCTTTCTTT
CSVETPGGSTEAFF
>.|.|TRBJ2-1|TRBV2
TGTGCCAGCAGCCTTTTAGGTGGGGCGGCATACAATGAGCAGTTCTTC
CASSLLGGAAYNEQFF
>.|.|TRBJ2-3|TRBV5-4
TGTGCCAGCAGTACGGACAATCCAGGGGGCACAGATACGCAGTATTTT
CASSTDNPGGTDTQYF
>.|.|TRBJ2-4|TRBV7-9
TGTGCCAGCAGCCCGAGGGGGGTTGACGGGGAGGTTTGCTTC
CASSPRGVDGEVCF
>.|.|TRBJ2-3|TRBV7-8
TGTGCCAGCAGCCCCATCGCAGATACGCAGTATTTT
CASSPIADTQYF
>.|.|TRBJ2-5|TRBV28
TGTGCCAGCAGTCCCTTCAGCCAAGAGACCCAGTACTTC
CASSPFSQETQYF
>TRBD2|.|TRBJ2-3|TRBV7-9
TGTGCCAGCAGCTTAGCCGGACTAGCGGGAGGGACAGATACGCAGTATTTT
CASSLAGLAGGTDTQYF
>.|.|TRBJ2-7|TRBV23-1
TGCGCCAGCAGTCACCTAACCGGGACGGGGAGCTCCTACGAGCAGTACTTC
CASSHLTGTGSSYEQYF
>.|.|TRBJ2-3|TRBV7-8
TGTGCCAGCAGCTCGGGGACTGGTGAGGATACGCAGTATTTT
CASSSGTGEDTQYF
>.|.|TRBJ2-3|TRBV11-2
TGTGCCAGCAGCTTAGGAGCGGCTAGCACAGATACGCAGTATTTT
CASSLGAASTDTQYF
>TRBD2|.|TRBJ2-3|TRBV28
TGTGCCAGCAGTTCTTTAGCGGGAGGGGGAGATACGCAGTATTTT
CASSSLAGGGDTQYF
>.|.|TRBJ2-1|TRBV6-5
TGTGCCAGCGGATCCCGGGCGAGCTCCTACAATGAGCAGTTCTTC
CASGSRASSYNEQFF
>.|.|TRBJ2-1|TRBV7-8
TGTGCCAGCAGACCACATGAGGACAATGAGCAGTTCTTC
CASRPHEDNEQFF
>.|.|TRBJ1-2|TRBV7-2
TGTGCCAGCAGCTTAGCACTCGCACGGGGCCATGGCTACACCTTC
CASSLALARGHGYTF
>.|.|TRBJ2-7|TRBV7-8
TGTGCCAGCAGCTTAGAGGCAGGGTTCTCCTACGAGCAGTACTTC
CASSLEAGFSYEQYF